One sample yielded the 31 T cell receptor beta chains listed below, sequenced in a study of T cells in localized non-small cell lung cancer. TCRdb's copy holds only in-frame clones and misses some; the assay was immunoSEQ multiplex PCR. Of 90,000 to 100,000 clones listed, approximately 91% were seen once; the top ten hold about 4%. The source material was PBMCs, sampled before any cancer treatment. The origin of the receptors is a woman aged 40 to 75 with stage II squamous cell lung carcinoma.

J is TRBJ1-2 and V is TRBV9; possible D gene TRBD1, 5 bases. The CDR3 sequence is 16 residues long. CDR1 and CDR2 (germline): SGDLS, YYNGEE. The ends were cut back, 4 bases at V and 2 bases at J, with 18 bases in the middle. DNA for the CDR3: TGTGCCAGCAGCAAGGTCTCACAGGTGCTCAACTATGGCTACACCTTC. This codes for CASSKVSQVLNYGYTF.

The J gene is TRBJ1-1, the V gene TRBV21-1; TRBD1 was called by the table and not checked on the DNA. TRBV21-1 is classified as a pseudogene. The length of the CDR3 is 14 residues. The CDR3 sequence: CASSEQGAYTEAFF. For the CDR3, the DNA is TGTGCCAGCAGCGAACAGGGAGCGTACACTGAAGCTTTCTTT.

V and J are TRBV25-1 and TRBJ1-2; D remains unclear. This CDR3 has 12 residues. Trimming pared 5 bases from V and 5 bases from J, leaving 9 bases between. Germline V gene sequence: CDR1 MGHDK, CDR2 SYGVNS. CDR3 nucleotide sequence: TGTGCCAGCAGTTACGATCCTTATGGCTACACCTTC. Amino acids: CASSYDPYGYTF.

The chain has TRBV9 and TRBJ1-1; tentative D call: TRBD1 (5 bases). Germline V gene sequence: CDR1 SGDLS, CDR2 YYNGEE. Trimming left V 0 bases short and J 4 bases short, with 13 bases between. This CDR3 comprises 15 residues. Here the CDR3 DNA reads TGTGCCAGCAGCGTAGGGCAGGGTTGGGGCACTGAAGCTTTCTTT. It encodes CASSVGQGWGTEAFF.

This chain links TRBV14 with TRBJ2-7, with 8 bases aligning to TRBD2. The CDR3 totals 17 residues. Per the germline V gene, CDR1 is SGHDN and CDR2 is FVKESK. The junction had 13 bases not matched to a gene; V was cut back by 5 bases and J by 1 base. This CDR3 reads CASSDHGRAAPSYEQYF. As DNA, the CDR3 is TGTGCCAGCAGCGACCACGGGAGGGCCGCACCTTCCTACGAGCAGTACTTC.

The gene calls are TRBV6-5 and TRBJ1-6; maybe TRBD1 (5 bases). The CDR3 is 13 amino acids. Per germline, CDR1 MNHEY and CDR2 SVGAGI. Trimming cost V 8 bases and J 8 bases, with 13 bases left between them. In DNA, the CDR3 is TGTGCCAGCGGGGCGGGAGTCCATTCACCCCTCCACTTT. Translating gives CASGAGVHSPLHF.

The V gene is TRBV7-9, the J gene TRBJ1-3, with 7 bases that match TRBD1. The V and J ends lost 5 bases and 7 bases, in that order; junction bases with no gene match: 8. The CDR3 contains 14 residues. Looked up from germline, CDR1 is SEHNR and CDR2 is FQNEAQ (reference sequence). This chain's CDR3 is CASSIDRVENTIYF. In nucleotides, the CDR3 is TGTGCCAGCAGCATAGACAGGGTTGAGAACACCATATATTTT.

The chain couples TRBV18 to TRBJ2-5; 9 bases are shared with TRBD1. CDR1 and CDR2 from the germline V gene are KGHSH and LQKENI. The CDR3 has 16 residues. With V trimmed by 0 bases and J by 4 bases, 6 bases remained unmatched. DNA of the CDR3: TGTGCCAGCTCACCACCGTTGGTGGACAGGGGAGAGACCCAGTACTTC. Its protein product is CASSPPLVDRGETQYF.

The V call is TRBV5-1, the J call TRBJ2-5; D tentatively fits TRBD1 or TRBD2 (5 bases each). The CDR3 contains 13 residues. Germline V CDR1 and CDR2: SGHRS, YFSETQ. Between the trimmed V and J ends, which lost 2 bases and 4 bases, there was a span of 9 bases. The CDR3 region is CASSFKGTETQYF. The CDR3 bases are TGCGCCAGCAGCTTTAAGGGGACAGAGACCCAGTACTTC.

The CDR3 loop reads CASSPRLGQGNQPQHF. CDR3 nucleotide sequence: TGTGCCAGCAGCCCTCGGTTAGGACAGGGGAACCAGCCCCAGCATTTT. The chain joins TRBV28 to TRBJ1-5, with TRBD1 matching 9 bases. Germline-derived CDR1 and CDR2 are MDHEN and SYDVKM. With 6 bases clipped from V and 7 bases from J, the junction kept 13 bases outside the gene matches. The CDR3 loop spans 16 amino acids.

V gene TRBV5-1 combines with J gene TRBJ2-7; either TRBD1 or TRBD2 may fit D (5 bases each). This CDR3 has 14 amino acids. Trimming cost V 4 bases and J 6 bases, with 17 bases left between them. The germline gives CDR1 SGHRS, CDR2 YFSETQ. CDR3 residues: CASSRDGAQREQYF. The CDR3 bases are TGCGCCAGCAGCAGGGACGGAGCCCAGCGCGAGCAGTACTTC. The variable domain in full, with the rest retrieved from reference TRBV5-1 and TRBJ2-7, is KAGVTQTPRYLIKTRGQQVTLSCSPISGHRSVSWYQQTPGQGLQFLFEYFSETQRNKGNFPGRFSGRQFSNSRSEMNVSTLELGDSALYLCASSRDGAQREQYFGPGTRLTVT.

This rearrangement joins TRBV6-6 to TRBJ1-1; D possibly corresponds to TRBD1 (5 bases). V shed 4 bases and J shed 8 bases, with 11 bases lying between them. The CDR3 length is 12 residues. Germline loops: CDR1 MNHNY, CDR2 SVGAGI (reference sequence). The CDR3 DNA reads as TGTGCCAGCAGTTCCCCGACAGTCGAAGCTTTCTTT. It is translated as CASSSPTVEAFF.

The CDR3 here is CASSLYNAPREAFF. CDR3 DNA: TGTGCCAGCAGTTTATATAATGCCCCCCGTGAAGCTTTCTTT. V gene TRBV27 combines with J gene TRBJ1-1, with no clear D. The CDR3 consists of 14 residues. The germline V gene encodes CDR1 MNHEY and CDR2 SMNVEV (reference sequence). Trimming shortened V by 1 base and J by 7 bases, and 13 bases separated the two germline ends.

V is TRBV13 and J is TRBJ1-6, with 12 bases lining up with TRBD1. The CDR3 sequence is 17 residues long. The trim removed 0 bases at V and 6 bases at J, leaving 3 bases unmatched. Germline loops: CDR1 PRHDT, CDR2 FYEKMQ (reference sequence). The DNA of the CDR3 is TGTGCCAGCAGCTTAGGATCGGGACAGGGGGCTAATTCACCCCTCCACTTT. Amino acid sequence: CASSLGSGQGANSPLHF.

The CDR3, as DNA: TGTGCCAGCAGTGAAGTGGGCACCGAAAAACTGTTTTTT. Translated, it gives CASSEVGTEKLFF. The gene calls are TRBV6-1 and TRBJ1-4; no firm D call. This CDR3 has 13 amino acids. Germline CDR1 is MNHNS and CDR2 is SASEGT. Trimming took off 1 base at V and 8 bases at J, with 8 bases between the two ends.

A few counts support this clone. V usage is TRBV11-2 and J usage is TRBJ2-7, with 7 bases identical to TRBD1. CDR1 SGHAT and CDR2 FQNNGV come from the germline V gene. Germline trimming cut 7 bases from V and 4 bases from J; bases unmatched to any gene: 19. The CDR3 is 17 residues long. CDR3: CASTGTAEQSSIYEQYF. The DNA for the CDR3 is TGTGCCAGCACCGGGACAGCCGAACAGTCCTCGATATACGAGCAGTACTTC.

The rearrangement uses TRBV28 and TRBJ2-1, with D uncertain. Looked up from germline, CDR1 is MDHEN and CDR2 is SYDVKM. V was trimmed by 11 bases and J by 3 bases, leaving 14 bases between them. The CDR3 is 13 amino acids. CDR3 in DNA: TGTGCCGGAAGAAAAAAGGGCTACAATGAGCAGTTCTTC. Its translation is CAGRKKGYNEQFF.

This chain links TRBV30 with TRBJ1-4; 9 nucleotides match TRBD1. Trimming took 3 bases from V and 7 from J; bases not matched to a gene: 6. CDR1 and CDR2 (germline): GTSNPN, SVGIG (reference sequence). The CDR3 loop spans 14 amino acids. This CDR3 is CAWSVDRGVEKLFF. The CDR3 DNA reads as TGTGCCTGGAGCGTGGACAGGGGTGTTGAAAAACTGTTTTTT.

The rearrangement uses TRBV5-1 and TRBJ2-5; 8 bases align to TRBD2. The germline V gene encodes CDR1 SGHRS and CDR2 YFSETQ. The CDR3 runs 14 residues. After removal of 2 bases from V and 3 bases from J, the junction contained 3 bases not matched to a gene. The CDR3 loop is CASSLAGVEETQYF. The CDR3 DNA sequence: TGCGCCAGCAGCTTAGCGGGGGTGGAAGAGACCCAGTACTTC.

This chain uses TRBV28 with TRBJ2-2; 11 bases are shared with TRBD1. J was trimmed by 5 bases and V by 5 bases; bases with no gene match: 13. There are 18 residues in the CDR3. Germline values: CDR1 MDHEN, CDR2 SYDVKM. CDR3 region: CASSEYAGQGVWTGELFF. CDR3 bases: TGTGCCAGCAGTGAATATGCGGGACAGGGGGTTTGGACCGGGGAGCTGTTTTTT.

The gene calls are TRBV5-4 and TRBJ2-2; D is unresolved. Looked up from germline, CDR1 is SGHNT and CDR2 is YYREEE (reference sequence). This CDR3 has 13 amino acids. Trimming took 4 bases from V and 4 from J, leaving 8 bases between them. CDR3 DNA sequence: TGTGCCAGCAGCGGATGGGCCACCGGGGAGCTGTTTTTT. Translating gives CASSGWATGELFF.

The chain links TRBV10-3 to TRBJ1-4; maybe TRBD1 (5 bases). V was clipped by 6 bases and J by 7 bases, with 12 bases between them. Per germline, CDR1 ENHRY and CDR2 SYGVKD. This CDR3 has 13 amino acids. The CDR3 DNA sequence: TGTGCCATCAGACAGGCGGAGGGTGAAAAACTGTTTTTT. It specifies CAIRQAEGEKLFF.

The chain has TRBV6-1 and TRBJ1-5, with D perhaps matching TRBD1 (5 bases). This CDR3 has 13 residues. Trimming stripped 7 bases from V and 5 bases from J, with 12 bases between. Germline loops: CDR1 MNHNS, CDR2 SASEGT. The DNA for the CDR3 is TGTGCCAGCAAGTATGGGGCGGATCAGCCCCAGCATTTT. This codes for CASKYGADQPQHF.

This clone was observed a few times. The chain combines TRBV18 with TRBJ1-5; D is unclear. The CDR3 is made up of 16 amino acids. Trimming took off 6 bases at V and 6 bases at J, with 21 bases between the two ends. The V gene's germline CDR1 is KGHSH and CDR2 LQKENI. CDR3 in amino acids: CASSPTPVGGSQPQHF. For the CDR3, the DNA is TGTGCCAGCTCCCCTACCCCCGTTGGAGGCTCTCAGCCCCAGCATTTT.

This chain uses TRBV6-5 with TRBJ1-1; D is perhaps TRBD1 (6 bases). CDR3 size: 12 residues. Germline loops: CDR1 MNHEY, CDR2 SVGAGI. V lost 4 bases and J lost 8, with 11 bases in between. CDR3 coding DNA: TGTGCCAGCAGTTGGGACAATAGAGAAGCTTTCTTT. Protein: CASSWDNREAFF.

The gene calls are TRBV10-3 and TRBJ2-6; D assignment may be TRBD1 or TRBD2 (5 bases each). V lost 6 bases and J 0 bases, leaving 15 bases between the germline ends. There are 17 residues in the CDR3. Germline V lookup: CDR1 ENHRY, CDR2 SYGVKD. The CDR3 nucleotides are TGTGCCATCAGCCCGGGACCAACCGCCTCTGGGGCCAACGTCCTGACTTTC. It encodes CAISPGPTASGANVLTF.

The sample holds one count of this clone. The chain is built from TRBV19 and TRBJ2-2; D remains unclear. This CDR3 region has 16 residues. V gave up 6 bases and J gave up 5 bases, with 19 bases separating them. Germline V lookup: CDR1 LNHDA, CDR2 SQIVND (reference sequence). The CDR3 region is CASRALQQPRTGELFF. DNA of the CDR3: TGTGCCAGTAGAGCCCTCCAGCAGCCGAGGACCGGGGAGCTGTTTTTT.

This clone was seen once. The chain is built from TRBV5-4 and TRBJ2-7, with 14 bases matching TRBD2. Germline V gives CDR1 SGHNT, CDR2 YYREEE (reference sequence). Trimming removed 4 bases from V and 4 bases from J; junction bases left unmatched: 10. The CDR3 extends over 17 amino acids. CDR3 nucleotide sequence: TGTGCCAGCAGCGCTACGGGACTAGCGGGAGCCCGGTACGAGCAGTACTTC. This translates into CASSATGLAGARYEQYF.

The CDR3 DNA reads as TGTGCCAGTAGCCGTAGCGGGGGGGCCCTCCCCGGGTACTTC. Translated: CASSRSGGALPGYF. The rearrangement links TRBV19 to TRBJ2-5; 11 bases are shared with TRBD2. The V gene's germline CDR1 is LNHDA and CDR2 SQIVND (reference sequence). This CDR3 region has 14 residues. The junction had 13 bases not matched to a gene; V was cut back by 6 bases and J by 13 bases. Drawing the rest from reference TRBV19 and TRBJ2-5, the complete variable domain is DGGITQSPKYLFRKEGQNVTLSCEQNLNHDAMYWYRQDPGQGLRLIYYSQIVNDFQKGDIAEGYSVSREKKESFPLTVTSAQKNPTAFYLCASSRSGGALPGYFGPGTRLLVL.

The gene calls are TRBV30 and TRBJ1-1; a possible D gene is TRBD1 (6 bases). V was pared by 2 bases and J by 5 bases, with 15 bases between. Looked up from germline, CDR1 is GTSNPN and CDR2 is SVGIG (reference sequence). This CDR3 is 14 amino acids long. DNA of the CDR3: TGTGCCTGGAGTAAGTGGGGGGCCGGAACTGAAGCTTTCTTT. Encoded protein: CAWSKWGAGTEAFF. Combining the CDR3 with reference TRBV30 and TRBJ1-1 gives the whole variable domain SQTIHQWPATLVQPVGSPLSLECTVEGTSNPNLYWYRQAAGRGLQLLFYSVGIGQISSEVPQNLSASRPQDRQFILSSKKLLLSDSGFYLCAWSKWGAGTEAFFGQGTRLTVV.

The chain employs TRBV30 and TRBJ1-1; TRBD1 matches 7 bases. J gave up 1 base and V 8 bases, and 4 bases lay outside the gene matches. CDR1 and CDR2 (germline): GTSNPN, SVGIG (reference sequence). The CDR3 is 12 residues long. The CDR3 loop is CARRDRNTEAFF. CDR3 in DNA: TGTGCCCGACGGGACAGGAACACTGAAGCTTTCTTT.